This T cell receptor beta chain was recovered during a study of graft-versus-host responses after intestinal transplantation. Study details: Recipients obtained multivisceral, liver-intestinal, or isolated intestinal transplants. Uniformly, recipients were administered anti-thymocyte globulin induction with subsequent tacrolimus and steroids for about 3 years. Overall study results and limits: Recipient marrow contained GvH clones, some of which appeared first in ileum or blood.

With respect to this clone: Antigen: not known.

This table comes from immunoSEQ multiplex PCR, and its TCRdb copy is limited to in-frame clones, with some not included. The table lists 84,000 or so clones, around 86% of them singletons, with around 8.6% in the top ten. Germline CDR1 is GTSNPN and CDR2 is SVGIG (reference sequence). Trimming cost V 3 bases and J 5 bases; bases outside gene matches: 15. The CDR3 spans 17 residues. The V gene is TRBV30, the J gene TRBJ1-1, with TRBD1 matching over 10 bases. The sample in question was unstimulated CD8+ T cells sorted from spleen or lymph node cells, obtained before transplant. The TCR comes from a human donor who was the organ donor for an intestinal transplant. The chain's CDR3 is CAWRDSTGGASWTEAFF. CDR3 DNA sequence: TGTGCCTGGAGAGATTCGACAGGGGGCGCGAGTTGGACTGAAGCTTTCTTT.